This T cell receptor beta chain was sequenced in a study of OX40 agonist ivuxolimab in advanced cancers. Overall study: Ivuxolimab is an agonistic anti-OX40 (CD134) antibody, and patients were treated with it. Approximately 40% of patients had received prior checkpoint inhibitor therapy.

Study-wide points: On average, CD8+ T cells showed a greater number of expanded clones than CD4+. Which antigen the expanded peripheral T cells recognized is unknown.

Germline CDR1 is LGHNA and CDR2 is YSLEER. Between the trimmed V and J ends, which lost 1 base and 2 bases, there was a span of 11 bases. The CDR3 is 15 amino acids. Some clones are missing from TCRdb's copy, which holds only in-frame ones; the method was immunoSEQ multiplex PCR. The repertoire includes about 65,000 clones, about nine tenths of them detected once, and 0.38% sits in the top ten. This clone was detected only once. What it recognizes is unknown. The clonotype was recovered from an adult with an advanced solid tumor such as melanoma, head and neck, liver or kidney cancer. This chain uses TRBV4-3 with TRBJ1-2; tentative D call: TRBD1 (5 bases). The material was CD4+ or CD8+ T cells sorted from blood, obtained in a trial of the OX40 agonist ivuxolimab. CDR3 DNA: TGCGCCAGCAGCCAAGCGGCGGGGGGGAACTATGGCTACACCTTC. Protein sequence: CASSQAAGGNYGYTF.